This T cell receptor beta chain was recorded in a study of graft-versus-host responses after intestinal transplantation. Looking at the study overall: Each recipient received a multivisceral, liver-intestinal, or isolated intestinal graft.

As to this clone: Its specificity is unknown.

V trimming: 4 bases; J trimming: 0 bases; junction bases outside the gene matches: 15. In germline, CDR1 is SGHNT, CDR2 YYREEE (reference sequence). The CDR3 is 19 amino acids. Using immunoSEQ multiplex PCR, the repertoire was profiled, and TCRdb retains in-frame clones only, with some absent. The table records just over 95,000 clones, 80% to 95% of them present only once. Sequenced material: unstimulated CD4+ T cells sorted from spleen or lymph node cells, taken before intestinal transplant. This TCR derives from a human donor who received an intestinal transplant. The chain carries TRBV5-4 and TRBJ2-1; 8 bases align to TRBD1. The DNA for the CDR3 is TGTGCCAGCAGCCCCAGAGGACAGGGTCCCAATCCCTCCTACAATGAGCAGTTCTTC. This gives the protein CASSPRGQGPNPSYNEQFF.